The T cell receptor beta chain described here comes from a study of blood T cell repertoires in COVID-19. Profiled with immunoSEQ multiplex PCR; TCRdb holds only in-frame clones, not every one. There are some 120,000 clones in the sample; roughly 74% occur only once, and around 6.2% lies in the top ten. The CDR3 sequence is 11 residues long. V dropped 7 bases and J dropped 2 bases, with 8 bases sitting between them. In germline, CDR1 is SQVTM, CDR2 ANQGSEA. V is TRBV29-1 and J is TRBJ2-5; D may be TRBD1 (6 bases). Specimen: peripheral blood. This receptor was obtained from a man older than 75 with COVID-19, enrolled during active disease. CDR3 amino acids: CSAGQQETQYF. Here the CDR3 DNA reads TGCAGCGCAGGACAGCAAGAGACCCAGTACTTC.